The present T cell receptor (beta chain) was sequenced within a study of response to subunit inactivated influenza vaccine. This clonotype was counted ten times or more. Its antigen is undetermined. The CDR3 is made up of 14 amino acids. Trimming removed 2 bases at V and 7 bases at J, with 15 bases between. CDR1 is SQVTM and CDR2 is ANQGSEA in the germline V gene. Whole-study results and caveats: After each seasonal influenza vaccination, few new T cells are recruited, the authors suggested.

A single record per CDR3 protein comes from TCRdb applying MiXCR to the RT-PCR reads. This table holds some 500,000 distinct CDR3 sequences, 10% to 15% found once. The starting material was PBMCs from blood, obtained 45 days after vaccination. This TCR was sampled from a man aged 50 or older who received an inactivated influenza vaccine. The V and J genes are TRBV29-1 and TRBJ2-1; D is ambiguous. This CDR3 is CSVEKMWAGNEQFF. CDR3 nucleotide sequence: TGCAGCGTTGAAAAAATGTGGGCCGGGAATGAGCAGTTCTTC.